This T cell receptor beta chain was sequenced for a study of OX40 agonist ivuxolimab in advanced cancers. Context from the whole study: Ivuxolimab was a fully human IgG2 agonistic monoclonal antibody targeting the costimulatory receptor OX40 (CD134). Intravenous ivuxolimab was administered to patients every 2 weeks at six dose levels: 0.01, 0.1, 0.3, 1.5, 3 and 10 mg/kg. Of the approximately 50 dose-escalation patients, hepatocellular carcinoma was present in around 20, melanoma in about 15, renal cell carcinoma in 9 and head and neck cancer in 9. A male proportion of about 79% and a mean age of about 60 years, ranging from roughly 20 to 80, were recorded for the dose-escalation cohort. Patients were allowed to have had prior anti-PD-1, anti-PD-L1 or anti-CTLA-4 therapy, and around 40% of the dose-escalation patients had previously received checkpoint inhibitors. Partial responses occurred in three dose-escalation patients, of whom one had hepatocellular carcinoma and two had cutaneous melanoma. Peripheral TCRbeta sequencing aimed to test whether ivuxolimab altered TCR sequence diversity and caused clonal T-cell expansion. The monotherapy dose-escalation portion (N of about 49 patients) of the phase I ivuxolimab trial is reported in the paper.

V is pruned by 7 bases and J by 3 bases, leaving 9 bases of the junction without a gene match. As encoded in the germline V gene (reference sequence), CDR1 is LNHDA while CDR2 is SQIVND. The cysteine opens and the phenylalanine closes a CDR3 of 16 amino acids. Only the CDR3 part of the read is kept: 48 bases, read in frame from the first base. General findings and caveats noted by the study authors: Clonal expansion of both CD4+ and CD8+ blood T cells was observed from baseline to week 6 at doses 0.1 to 3.0 mg/kg. Low levels of normalized T-cell clonal expansion were also seen in some patients who did not respond. Antigen specificity was not determined for the clonally expanded peripheral T cells. After ivuxolimab, more expanded clones were found on average in CD8+ T cells than in CD4+ T cells. In the 0.1-3.0 mg/kg groups, partial responders were among the patients with the lowest normalized peripheral clonal expansion, particularly in CD8+ T cells.

Genomic DNA was isolated from the sorted cells so that the TCRbeta CDR3 region could be sequenced. The immunoSEQ Assay was used to sequence the TCRbeta CDR3 regions. This immuneACCESS table, as held by TCRdb, lists in-frame sequences with V and J called but not all clones. Of the missing ones, under half trace to an unresolved V gene in checked studies; the others have no known cause. Recorded for this sample are roughly 40,000 clones; roughly 90% of them occurred a single time. Of the sample, about 15% is held by the ten largest clones. Comments on this clone: Its cognate antigen has yet to be identified. Per-base qualities were not stored, and no clone one base away is much larger.

Patients with a history of autoimmune disease or receiving systemic immunosuppression were excluded from the trial. Peripheral blood for TCR sequencing was collected from all dose cohorts at baseline, on cycle 4 day 1, and on cycle 7 day 1. Samples came from an open-label, multicenter, first-in-human phase I dose-escalation trial of ivuxolimab. Adults with locally advanced or metastatic head and neck squamous cell, hepatocellular, melanoma or renal cell carcinoma were enrolled in the trial. CD4+ and CD8+ T cells were sorted separately from peripheral blood before TCR sequencing. This sequence uses TRBV19 and TRBJ1-6; TRBD1 agrees with 7 junctional bases. This TCR derives from an adult with an advanced solid tumor such as melanoma, head and neck, liver or kidney cancer. The sample consisted of CD4+ or CD8+ T cells sorted from blood, taken in a trial of the OX40 agonist ivuxolimab. The DNA sequence is TGTGCCAGTATGGGGACAGCCACCTTCTATAATTCACCCCTCCACTTT. It is translated as CASMGTATFYNSPLHF.